These 19 T cell receptor beta chains were sequenced from one sample in a study of cytomegalovirus exposure and HLA in healthy donors. Sequencing used immunoSEQ multiplex PCR; TCRdb keeps in-frame clones, though not all of them. The sample contains about 310,000 clones, roughly 90% of which appear only once. Specimen: PBMCs. The receptors shown here come from a man in his thirties or forties in good health and CMV-seronegative.

J is TRBJ2-2 and V is TRBV27; D is possibly TRBD2 (7 bases). V was trimmed by 5 bases and J by 6 bases, leaving 25 bases between them. Per the germline V gene, CDR1 is MNHEY and CDR2 is SMNVEV (reference sequence). The CDR3 is 18 amino acids. CDR3 DNA: TGTGCCAGCAGTCCACTCCCTTTGGAGGGGGGGGCCCCCGGGGAGCTGTTTTTT. It encodes CASSPLPLEGGAPGELFF.

V gene TRBV5-8 combines with J gene TRBJ2-7, with a tentative D call TRBD1 (6 bases). CDR3 length: 17 residues. V gave up 3 bases and J gave up 1 base, with 20 bases separating them. Germline CDR1 and CDR2: SGHTS and YDEGEE. CDR3: CASSSPDGDTKSYEQYF. The CDR3, as DNA: TGTGCCAGCAGCTCCCCAGATGGGGACACCAAGTCCTACGAGCAGTACTTC.

This chain uses TRBV7-2 with TRBJ1-3; 10 positions agree with TRBD1. The CDR3 runs to 15 residues. Per germline, CDR1 SGHTA and CDR2 FQGNSA. J lost 3 bases, V lost 6 bases, and 5 bases had no gene match. The CDR3 bases are TGTGCCAGCAGTCGACAGGGGGCGGTTGGAAACACCATATATTTT. Its translation: CASSRQGAVGNTIYF.

The chain combines TRBV5-6 with TRBJ2-3; TRBD2 might be the D (7 bases). The CDR3 is 16 amino acids. Germline CDR1 and CDR2: SGHDT and YYEEEE. With 1 base removed from V and 1 base from J, the gap between germline ends came to 13 bases. CDR3 residues: CASSLFGGAGTDTQYF. In nucleotides, the CDR3 is TGTGCCAGCAGCTTGTTTGGGGGGGCCGGCACAGATACGCAGTATTTT.

The chain has TRBV15 and TRBJ2-3, with TRBD2 as a possible D gene (6 bases). The CDR3 length is 15 residues. With 5 bases removed from V and 4 bases from J, the gap between germline ends came to 16 bases. Germline V gene lookup returns CDR1 LNHNV and CDR2 YYDKDF (reference sequence). Here the CDR3 DNA reads TGTGCCACCAGCGACCGGGACTCTGGGGCAGATACGCAGTATTTT. Protein product: CATSDRDSGADTQYF.

This clone was seen more than once but under ten times. The chain combines TRBV7-2 with TRBJ2-7, with TRBD1 identical over 9 bases. V lost 6 bases and J lost 3; bases outside the gene matches: 3. Germline V gives CDR1 SGHTA, CDR2 FQGNSA. There are 13 residues in the CDR3. In DNA form, the CDR3 reads TGTGCCAGCAGGGGGACAGGGAGCTACGAGCAGTACTTC. This sequence encodes CASRGTGSYEQYF.

The CDR3 DNA reads TGTGCTAGTGGTTTGAACAGTCTGACAGATACGCAGTATTTT. Amino acids: CASGLNSLTDTQYF. The chain employs TRBV12-5 and TRBJ2-3; D is ambiguous. CDR3 length: 14 residues. From germline, CDR1 is LGHNT and CDR2 FRNRAP. The ends were cut back, 2 bases at V and 3 bases at J, with 9 bases in the middle.

This chain joins TRBV15 and TRBJ2-7; perhaps TRBD1 as D (5 bases). CDR1 and CDR2 (germline): LNHNV, YYDKDF (reference sequence). Trimming took 0 bases from V and 5 from J, leaving 17 bases between them. This CDR3 is built from 16 residues. The CDR3 region has the DNA TGTGCCACCAGCAGAGACTCGACAGAAATTGGCCACGAGCAGTACTTC. Its translation is CATSRDSTEIGHEQYF.

This CDR3 reads CASSQGTGRRFDTEAFF. The CDR3 DNA sequence: TGTGCCAGCAGTCAAGGGACAGGTCGGAGGTTCGACACTGAAGCTTTCTTT. J is TRBJ1-1 and V is TRBV6-1, with TRBD1 identical over 8 bases. V shed 5 bases, J shed 3 bases, and the junction held 14 bases outside the gene matches. The CDR3 runs to 17 residues. Germline values: CDR1 MNHNS, CDR2 SASEGT.

The chain carries TRBV15 and TRBJ2-6; tentative D call: TRBD1 (5 bases). The length of the CDR3 is 18 residues. V was trimmed by 0 bases and J by 0 bases, leaving 12 bases between them. Germline V gene data show CDR1 as LNHNV and CDR2 as YYDKDF (reference sequence). The CDR3 reads CATSRDRVAVSGANVLTF. The CDR3 DNA is TGTGCCACCAGCAGAGACAGGGTTGCCGTCTCTGGGGCCAACGTCCTGACTTTC.

Details on this clone: The same CDR3 is also encoded by other DNA sequences in this sample. The V and J genes are TRBV7-9 and TRBJ1-1; 7 bases agree with TRBD1. The J segment lost 4 bases and the V segment lost 6 bases, leaving 5 bases of the junction unmatched. Germline V gene data show CDR1 as SEHNR and CDR2 as FQNEAQ (reference sequence). CDR3 length: 13 amino acids. The DNA for the CDR3 is TGTGCCAGCAGTTTTGACAGGGCCACTGAAGCTTTCTTT. Its translation: CASSFDRATEAFF.

The chain uses TRBV7-7 and TRBJ2-2; 8 bases fit TRBD1. The germline V gene has CDR1 SSHAT and CDR2 FNYEAQ (reference sequence). This CDR3 spans 13 amino acids. Trimming took 4 bases from V and 7 from J; bases not matched to a gene: 2. This CDR3 reads CASSSGQVGELFF. For the CDR3, the DNA is TGTGCCAGCAGCTCGGGACAGGTCGGGGAGCTGTTTTTT. The full variable domain, in which reference TRBV7-7 and TRBJ2-2 provide the parts outside the CDR3, is GAGVSQSPRYKVTKRGQDVTLRCDPISSHATLYWYQQALGQGPEFLTYFNYEAQPDKSGLPSDRFSAERPEGSISTLTIQRTEQRDSAMYRCASSSGQVGELFFGEGSRLTVL.

CDR3 sequence: CASRGRRQGSNSPLHF. The DNA for the CDR3 is TGCGCCAGCAGAGGTCGTAGACAGGGCTCTAATTCACCCCTCCACTTT. The chain has TRBV4-1 and TRBJ1-6, with 7 bases lining up with TRBD1. The J segment lost 6 bases and the V segment lost 6 bases, leaving 11 bases of the junction unmatched. This CDR3 spans 16 amino acids. Germline CDR1 MGHRA, CDR2 YSYEKL.

J is TRBJ2-3 and V is TRBV9; 12 bases match TRBD2. In germline, CDR1 is SGDLS, CDR2 YYNGEE. This CDR3 region has 15 residues. V shed 4 bases, J shed 3 bases, and the junction held 3 bases outside the gene matches. DNA for the CDR3: TGTGCCAGCAGCCCCGGACTAGCGGGAACAGATACGCAGTATTTT. Its protein product is CASSPGLAGTDTQYF.

This clone appeared once. The chain carries TRBV11-2 and TRBJ1-1; TRBD1 matches at 8 bases. This CDR3 is 16 amino acids long. With 0 bases clipped from V and 6 bases from J, the junction kept 9 bases outside the gene matches. The V gene's germline CDR1 is SGHAT and CDR2 FQNNGV. The CDR3 DNA reads as TGTGCCAGCAGCTTAGATGGACAGGGTTTGACGGCTGAAGCTTTCTTT. It codes for CASSLDGQGLTAEAFF.

This rearrangement joins TRBV6-6 to TRBJ2-7, with 9 bases matching TRBD1. The CDR3 totals 15 residues. Germline values: CDR1 MNHNY, CDR2 SVGAGI (reference sequence). Trimming took 6 bases from V and 2 from J; bases not matched to a gene: 8. For the CDR3, the DNA is TGTGCCAGCAGCTCCGGGACAGGGTCAACCTACGAGCAGTACTTC. Translating it yields CASSSGTGSTYEQYF.

The V and J genes are TRBV5-1 and TRBJ1-1; 10 bases line up with TRBD1. CDR3 length equals 15 residues. CDR1 is SGHRS, CDR2 YFSETQ, per germline. V gave up 4 bases and J gave up 4 bases; unmatched junction bases: 7. The CDR3 DNA sequence: TGCGCCAGCAGCACCCGGACAGGGGGTGGCACTGAAGCTTTCTTT. Translated: CASSTRTGGGTEAFF.

This chain joins TRBV7-2 and TRBJ2-2, with TRBD1 as a possible D gene (5 bases). Germline-derived CDR1 and CDR2 are SGHTA and FQGNSA. This CDR3 is built from 15 residues. V was clipped by 2 bases and J by 5 bases, with 12 bases between them. For the CDR3, the DNA is TGTGCCAGCAGCTTAAGCAGGGCGAGGACCGGGGAGCTGTTTTTT. Protein sequence: CASSLSRARTGELFF.

This clone was recorded once. This chain joins TRBV5-4 and TRBJ1-1; tentatively, D is TRBD1 (5 bases). The germline CDR1 and CDR2 sequences are SGHNT and YYREEE (reference sequence). V lost 3 bases, J lost 5 bases, and 14 bases lay in between. This CDR3 has 14 residues. CDR3 loop: CASSSQGITTEAFF. The DNA of the CDR3 is TGTGCCAGCAGCTCGCAGGGAATTACGACTGAAGCTTTCTTT.